Sequencing of this TCR beta chain was carried out in a study of cytomegalovirus exposure and HLA in healthy donors. About this clone: Its antigen is unknown.

The ends were cut back, 6 bases at V and 1 base at J, with 21 bases in the middle. CDR1 MDHEN and CDR2 SYDVKM come from the germline V gene. CDR3 size: 17 residues. PCR used 60 Vbeta primers and 13 Jbeta primers. The method was immunoSEQ multiplex PCR; TCRdb's version includes in-frame clones alone and lacks a portion of them. The sample yields some 130,000 clones, around 79% seen once. Study-wide points: In a later analysis, at a false discovery rate of 0.05, approximately 15,000 TCR beta sequences matched HLA alleles. It is likely that the observed cluster of highly shared sequence variants was a sequencing artifact. A link between a missense DCLRE1C variant and TCR beta V- and J-gene trimming emerged from a later analysis. Segments of the TCR beta V type were, in most cases, productive about 87% or about 30% of the time in an earlier analysis.

The receptor was isolated from a woman in her twenties or thirties in good health and CMV-seropositive. The sequencing sample was made of PBMCs. This chain connects TRBV28 to TRBJ1-1; tentatively, D is TRBD1 (5 bases). CDR3 amino acids: CASSSFGGGWANTEAFF. CDR3 nucleotide sequence: TGTGCCAGCAGCTCATTCGGCGGGGGTTGGGCGAACACTGAAGCTTTCTTT.